The rows below give T cell receptor beta chains drawn from one sample of a study of cytomegalovirus exposure and HLA in healthy donors. Clones were read by immunoSEQ multiplex PCR, and TCRdb kept only the in-frame ones, dropping some. Altogether approximately 77,000 clones are present, about 66% being singletons, with the ten largest covering roughly 4.9%. Sequenced sample: PBMCs. The receptors were gathered from a man in his sixties in good health and CMV-seropositive. CDR3s leave out the opening cysteine and the closing phenylalanine or tryptophan. The order of the fields is J gene, V gene, CDR3 protein.

J gene: TRBJ2-7; V gene: TRBV5-6; CDR3 protein: ASSLLRGSYEQY
J gene: TRBJ2-3; V gene: TRBV20-1; CDR3 protein: SAGLDTQY
J gene: TRBJ1-3; V gene: TRBV7-6; CDR3 protein: ASSLASTVSGNTIY
J gene: TRBJ2-5; V gene: TRBV9; CDR3 protein: ASSALAGLGETQY
J gene: TRBJ2-2; V gene: TRBV18; CDR3 protein: ASSPGRGRGGELF
J gene: TRBJ2-3; V gene: TRBV5-4; CDR3 protein: ASSLGSSGRSRDTQY
J gene: TRBJ2-7; V gene: TRBV11-2; CDR3 protein: ASTSGGGYEQY
J gene: TRBJ2-7; V gene: TRBV28; CDR3 protein: ASSPVRYEQY
J gene: TRBJ2-1; V gene: TRBV7-3; CDR3 protein: ASSLGTSNEQF
J gene: TRBJ2-7; V gene: TRBV18; CDR3 protein: ASSPALAGNDEQY
J gene: TRBJ2-7; V gene: TRBV5-6; CDR3 protein: ASSPQTGTGGYEQY
J gene: TRBJ2-2; V gene: TRBV7-2; CDR3 protein: ASSGTSGGRELF
J gene: TRBJ1-6; V gene: TRBV5-4; CDR3 protein: ASRRFSGTVNSPLH
J gene: TRBJ1-3; V gene: TRBV9; CDR3 protein: ASSPRGRGNTIY
J gene: TRBJ1-5; V gene: TRBV5-1; CDR3 protein: ASSLEGGNQPQH
J gene: TRBJ2-2; V gene: TRBV5-1; CDR3 protein: ASSLDSPSTGELF
J gene: TRBJ1-2; V gene: TRBV5-8; CDR3 protein: ASSRTGVNRGYGYT
J gene: TRBJ1-6; V gene: TRBV9; CDR3 protein: ASSRDSLNSPLH
J gene: TRBJ1-6; V gene: TRBV7-3; CDR3 protein: ASSRGQGTSPLH
J gene: TRBJ1-2; V gene: TRBV27; CDR3 protein: ASSLDRTTAYGYT
J gene: TRBJ2-1; V gene: TRBV7-9; CDR3 protein: ASSRDYNEQF
J gene: TRBJ2-5; V gene: TRBV20-1; CDR3 protein: SAPGGTQY
J gene: TRBJ2-2; V gene: TRBV11-2; CDR3 protein: ASSPTVAGGSGELF
J gene: TRBJ1-2; V gene: TRBV6-5; CDR3 protein: ASSLLLGGRDGYT
J gene: TRBJ1-2; V gene: TRBV6-5; CDR3 protein: ASSFTLDRDYGYT
J gene: TRBJ2-3; V gene: TRBV19; CDR3 protein: AARDISTDTQY
J gene: TRBJ2-7; V gene: TRBV4-1; CDR3 protein: ASKMESRAYEQY
J gene: TRBJ1-2; V gene: TRBV27; CDR3 protein: ASSLRGAPGYT
J gene: TRBJ1-1; V gene: TRBV5-4; CDR3 protein: ASSLAGGTYINTEAF
J gene: TRBJ2-7; V gene: TRBV9; CDR3 protein: ASSPDGSSYEQY
J gene: TRBJ2-5; V gene: TRBV6-1; CDR3 protein: ASSGRTGAQETQY
J gene: TRBJ2-3; V gene: TRBV27; CDR3 protein: ASWRVDTDTQY
J gene: TRBJ2-7; V gene: TRBV28; CDR3 protein: ASSSTADEQY
J gene: TRBJ2-7; V gene: TRBV5-4; CDR3 protein: ASSFGVAGTTEQY
J gene: TRBJ2-3; V gene: TRBV5-1; CDR3 protein: ASSLLLAGGTDTQY
J gene: TRBJ2-7; V gene: TRBV6-5; CDR3 protein: AISVGGARYEQY
J gene: TRBJ1-1; V gene: TRBV12-2; CDR3 protein: ASRLAWSGRTEAF
J gene: TRBJ1-5; V gene: TRBV6-1; CDR3 protein: ASTYQQNQPQH
J gene: TRBJ1-1; V gene: TRBV11-2; CDR3 protein: ASSLGPEVGPGI
J gene: TRBJ2-7; V gene: TRBV27; CDR3 protein: ASSSKLAGYEQY
J gene: TRBJ2-7; V gene: TRBV5-4; CDR3 protein: ASSPTGGTYEQY
J gene: TRBJ2-1; V gene: TRBV7-7; CDR3 protein: ASSLDRGDNEQF
J gene: TRBJ1-1; V gene: TRBV12-5; CDR3 protein: ASGLGTDHTEAF
J gene: TRBJ1-2; V gene: TRBV7-9; CDR3 protein: ASSRQGAASYGYT
J gene: TRBJ2-5; V gene: TRBV7-6; CDR3 protein: ASSRSRGRETQY
J gene: TRBJ2-7; V gene: TRBV5-6; CDR3 protein: ASSFWRTYEQY
J gene: -; V gene: TRBV4-3; CDR3 protein: ASSQDTGTSYEQY
J gene: TRBJ2-7; V gene: TRBV30; CDR3 protein: AWRKGQGPFYEQY
J gene: TRBJ2-7; V gene: TRBV27; CDR3 protein: ASQTEVAGTSGNEQY
J gene: TRBJ2-5; V gene: TRBV9; CDR3 protein: ASSVGLAKETQY